This T cell receptor (beta chain) is drawn from a study of cytomegalovirus exposure and HLA in healthy donors. The PCR ran on 60 Vbeta and 13 Jbeta primers. The assay was immunoSEQ multiplex PCR, and TCRdb's table has in-frame clones only and misses some. The repertoire has roughly 97,000 clones, approximately 70% of them found once; the top ten carry 3.5% to 4.5%. V gave up 1 base and J gave up 13 bases; unmatched junction bases: 9. The CDR3 is 15 amino acids. The germline V gene encodes CDR1 SGHDT and CDR2 YYEEEE. The V and J genes are TRBV5-6 and TRBJ1-6, with TRBD1 identical over 9 bases. The sample taken for sequencing was PBMCs. The sequence came from a man aged 40-49 years in good health and CMV-seronegative. DNA of the CDR3: TGTGCCAGCAGCTTGCGGACAGGGGTGGAAAGGCCCCTCCACTTT. It codes for CASSLRTGVERPLHF.